Each of the 28 T cell receptor beta chains below was sequenced from the same sample in a study of blood T cells in healthy people across ages. Together with a sample-barcoded 5' primer, a J-beta primer mix was included in a second PCR lasting roughly 6 to 12 cycles. TCRdb passed the 5' RACE reads through MiXCR, listing each CDR3 protein once. The table includes about 1,600,000 distinct CDR3 sequences, approximately 38% detected once. Material: blood. Receptor source: a woman between 18 and 30 years old in good health.

The chain joins TRBV20-1 to TRBJ1-1; TRBD1 is a possible D gene (5 bases). The V and J ends lost 3 bases and 12 bases respectively, with 17 bases between them. The CDR3 runs to 12 residues. The V gene's germline CDR1 is DFQATT and CDR2 SNEGSKA (reference sequence). CDR3 amino acids: CSARGPTAVTFF. The DNA for the CDR3 is TGCAGTGCTAGGGGACCGACCGCGGTTACTTTCTTT.

This clonotype has at least ten counts. The chain uses TRBV12-3 or TRBV12-4 and TRBJ1-2, with 7 bases aligning to TRBD1. The CDR3 spans 12 residues. V was clipped by 7 bases and J by 7 bases; unmatched bases: 6. The CDR3 DNA sequence: TGTGCCAGCACCCGGACAGGTCTTGGCTACACCTTC. Its protein is CASTRTGLGYTF.

The chain combines TRBV11-2 with TRBJ2-7; D possibly matches TRBD1 or TRBD2 (6 bases each). In germline, CDR1 is SGHAT, CDR2 FQNNGV. V lost 5 bases and J lost 3, with 20 bases in between. This CDR3 contains 16 residues. This CDR3 is CASSAGTGASLYEQYF. CDR3 nucleotide sequence: TGTGCCAGCAGCGCCGGGACGGGGGCCTCTCTCTACGAGCAGTACTTC.

This chain links TRBV7-9 with TRBJ1-1, with D unresolved. V shed 2 bases and J shed 5 bases, with 9 bases lying between them. The germline V gene has CDR1 SEHNR and CDR2 FQNEAQ (reference sequence). The CDR3 is 13 amino acids. The CDR3 nucleotides read TGTGCCAGCAGCTTATCCAGCGAGACTGAAGCTTTCTTT. Its translation is CASSLSSETEAFF.

This clonotype occurred a few times. The chain combines TRBV5-1 with TRBJ2-3, with D possibly being TRBD1 or TRBD2 (5 bases each). The CDR3 runs 15 residues. The germline gives CDR1 SGHRS, CDR2 YFSETQ. The V gene lost 3 bases and the J gene lost 8 bases, with 19 bases spanning the gap. The CDR3 DNA reads TGCGCCAGCAGCTCCCCAGCGGAACTTGGGGGTACGCAGTATTTT. The encoded protein is CASSSPAELGGTQYF.

The rearrangement uses TRBV6-5 and TRBJ1-2; possible D gene TRBD1, 5 bases. CDR1 MNHEY and CDR2 SVGAGI come from the germline V gene. Trimming removed 1 base at V and 4 bases at J, with 10 bases between. This CDR3 spans 14 amino acids. CDR3 sequence reads: CASSYFQGPYGYTF. The CDR3, as DNA: TGTGCCAGCAGTTACTTCCAGGGACCCTATGGCTACACCTTC.

The V and J genes are TRBV5-1 and TRBJ2-1; 7 nucleotides agree with TRBD1. This CDR3 is 15 amino acids long. Looked up from germline, CDR1 is SGHRS and CDR2 is YFSETQ. V gave up 3 bases and J gave up 5 bases; unmatched junction bases: 8. The CDR3 DNA is TGCGCCAGCAGCTCGAGTACAGGGGACCACAATGAGCAGTTCTTC. Amino acid sequence: CASSSSTGDHNEQFF.

This clonotype was recorded a few times. The V and J genes are TRBV25-1 and TRBJ2-5; D is uncertain. Trimming took off 2 bases at V and 0 bases at J, with 16 bases between the two ends. The CDR3 is 17 amino acids. Germline V gives CDR1 MGHDK, CDR2 SYGVNS. CDR3 amino acids: CASSENPPDSYQETQYF. CDR3 bases: TGTGCCAGCAGTGAAAACCCGCCCGACTCCTACCAAGAGACCCAGTACTTC.

The V call is TRBV12-5, the J call TRBJ2-2; 16 bases match TRBD2. Germline CDR1 and CDR2: LGHNT and FRNRAP. This CDR3 is built from 16 residues. V shed 6 bases, J shed 5 bases, and the junction held 3 bases outside the gene matches. The CDR3 DNA is TGTGCTAGTGGCCCGGGACTAGCGGGAGGGACCGGGGAGCTGTTTTTT. It encodes CASGPGLAGGTGELFF. The variable domain in full, completed from reference TRBV12-5 and TRBJ2-2, reads DARVTQTPRHKVTEMGQEVTMRCQPILGHNTVFWYRQTMMQGLELLAYFRNRAPLDDSGMPKDRFSAEMPDATLATLKIQPSEPRDSAVYFCASGPGLAGGTGELFFGEGSRLTVL.

The gene calls are TRBV4-1 and TRBJ2-1; D unclear. The CDR3 loop spans 14 amino acids. V gave up 7 bases and J gave up 5 bases, with 15 bases separating them. CDR1 and CDR2 (germline): MGHRA, YSYEKL. The CDR3 bases are TGCGCCAGCAACACGGACCTCCCCGACAATGAGCAGTTCTTC. Protein sequence: CASNTDLPDNEQFF.

The J gene is TRBJ1-2, the V gene TRBV7-8; 7 nucleotides align to TRBD1. Trimming took 2 bases from V and 2 from J; bases not matched to a gene: 5. Germline V lookup: CDR1 SGHVS, CDR2 FQNEAQ. The CDR3 extends over 15 amino acids. CDR3: CASSLMAGGNYGYTF. The DNA for the CDR3 is TGTGCCAGCAGCTTAATGGCAGGGGGGAACTATGGCTACACCTTC.

This clonotype turned up a few times. The V gene is TRBV6-6, the J gene TRBJ2-5; D unresolved. Per germline, CDR1 MNHNY and CDR2 SVGAGI (reference sequence). The CDR3 has 14 amino acids. The V gene lost 6 bases and the J gene lost 5 bases, with 16 bases spanning the gap. CDR3 protein: CASRRDGVAETQYF. The DNA of the CDR3 is TGTGCCAGCAGACGAGATGGGGTGGCCGAGACCCAGTACTTC.

This clonotype was observed a few times. A much larger clone is a single base away; this may be a read error. The chain employs TRBV29-1 and TRBJ2-1; 9 bases align to TRBD2. The DNA end lines up better with TRBJ2-7; the J call may be wrong. CDR1 is SQVTM and CDR2 is ANQGSEA in the germline V gene. CDR3 length equals 13 residues. The CDR3 nucleotides read TGCAGCGTTTCGACTAGCGGCTACAATGAGCAGTACTTC. This encodes CSVSTSGYNEQYF.

The V and J genes are TRBV6-5 and TRBJ1-5, with TRBD1 identical over 7 bases. Germline CDR1 MNHEY, CDR2 SVGAGI. The CDR3 consists of 13 residues. The trim removed 6 bases at V and 6 bases at J, leaving 5 bases unmatched. CDR3 sequence: CASRQGRGQPQHF. DNA of the CDR3: TGTGCCAGCAGACAGGGGCGCGGTCAGCCCCAGCATTTT.

The chain joins TRBV2 to TRBJ2-5; a weak D match, TRBD2 (6 bases). This CDR3 is built from 13 residues. The germline gives CDR1 SNHLY, CDR2 FYNNEI. V was trimmed by 6 bases and J by 4 bases, leaving 12 bases between them. The CDR3 nucleotides are TGTGCCAGCAGCAGGGCAGCGGGAGAGACCCAGTACTTC. This gives the protein CASSRAAGETQYF.

This clonotype was recorded a few times. The chain couples TRBV6-5 to TRBJ1-5; a possible D gene is TRBD1 (5 bases). The CDR3 runs to 13 residues. Trimming removed 5 bases at V and 9 bases at J, with 14 bases between. Germline V lookup: CDR1 MNHEY, CDR2 SVGAGI. In DNA form, the CDR3 reads TGTGCCAGCAGTCCCACGGGGCCAGGGCCCCAGCATTTT. This encodes CASSPTGPGPQHF.

This clonotype has a handful of counts. The genes are TRBV28 and TRBJ2-3; 8 bases align to TRBD2. The V gene end was trimmed by 7 bases and the J gene end by 3 bases; junction bases not matched to a gene: 9. This CDR3 has 15 residues. Per germline, CDR1 MDHEN and CDR2 SYDVKM. The CDR3 nucleotides are TGTGCCAGCACCGTCCCGCTAGCGGGTACAGATACGCAGTATTTT. Translated, it gives CASTVPLAGTDTQYF.

This clonotype was counted a few times. The V call is TRBV5-5, the J call TRBJ1-1, with D uncertain. The germline CDR1 and CDR2 sequences are SGHKS and YYEKEE (reference sequence). CDR3 length: 12 amino acids. The V and J ends lost 4 bases and 3 bases respectively, with 7 bases between them. The CDR3 nucleotides read TGTGCCAGCAGCCACACTTACACTGAAGCTTTCTTT. This sequence encodes CASSHTYTEAFF.

This clonotype was found a few times. The V and J genes are TRBV27 and TRBJ2-4; D possibly corresponds to TRBD1 (5 bases). The end of the DNA is better explained by TRBJ2-7, so the J call may be wrong. This CDR3 has 12 residues. Germline-derived CDR1 and CDR2 are MNHEY and SMNVEV (reference sequence). DNA for the CDR3: TGTGCCGTGGGGCAGGCGATGAACGAGCAGTACTTC. Translating it yields CAVGQAMNEQYF.

This clonotype was counted a single time. The V call is TRBV29-1, the J call TRBJ2-3, with D possibly TRBD2 on 7 matching bases. Germline CDR1 is SQVTM and CDR2 is ANQGSEA. The CDR3 covers 15 residues. V lost 7 bases and J lost 8, with 25 bases in between. The CDR3 region is CSASPPGGALGTQYF. CDR3 nucleotides: TGCAGCGCCTCTCCTCCTGGGGGGGCCTTGGGTACGCAGTATTTT.

V gene TRBV29-1 combines with J gene TRBJ2-7, with 8 bases aligning to TRBD1. V was clipped by 6 bases and J by 5 bases; unmatched bases: 15. This CDR3 spans 15 amino acids. The germline gives CDR1 SQVTM, CDR2 ANQGSEA. The CDR3 reads CSVVYIGQGFDEQYF. The CDR3 DNA reads TGCAGCGTCGTCTACATAGGACAGGGTTTCGACGAGCAGTACTTC.

This clonotype was counted a few times. V usage is TRBV28 and J usage is TRBJ1-2; 7 nucleotides line up with TRBD1. Germline V gene sequence: CDR1 MDHEN, CDR2 SYDVKM. There are 14 residues in the CDR3. V shed 6 bases, J shed 2 bases, and the junction held 6 bases outside the gene matches. The CDR3 sequence is CASSKGAGNYGYTF. The DNA for the CDR3 is TGTGCCAGCAGCAAGGGGGCAGGAAACTATGGCTACACCTTC.

This clonotype was found many times. The chain links TRBV20-1 to TRBJ2-7; 10 bases fit TRBD2. Germline CDR1 DFQATT, CDR2 SNEGSKA (reference sequence). J was trimmed by 7 bases and V by 5 bases; bases with no gene match: 26. This CDR3 is 19 amino acids long. CDR3 protein: CSAQQSGRAFRESNEEQYF. The CDR3 nucleotides are TGCAGTGCTCAACAGAGCGGGAGGGCCTTCCGAGAATCAAACGAGGAGCAGTACTTC.

This clonotype came up a few times. The chain combines TRBV20-1 with TRBJ2-1, with D hard to call. The ends were cut back, 3 bases at V and 3 bases at J, with 6 bases in the middle. The CDR3 contains 12 residues. Germline CDR1 is DFQATT and CDR2 is SNEGSKA (reference sequence). The CDR3 nucleotides read TGCAGTGCTAGCGCGAACTACAATGAGCAGTTCTTC. It yields the protein CSASANYNEQFF.

This clonotype was counted between two and nine times. The chain employs TRBV7-8 and TRBJ1-6; 8 bases map to TRBD1. The CDR3 is 15 amino acids. Germline V gene data show CDR1 as SGHVS and CDR2 as FQNEAQ. The J segment lost 6 bases and the V segment lost 5 bases, leaving 6 bases of the junction unmatched. The DNA of the CDR3 is TGTGCCAGCAGCCGGCAGGGGGCACTTAATTCACCCCTCCACTTT. It codes for CASSRQGALNSPLHF.

This clonotype was observed a handful of times. The chain links TRBV14 to TRBJ2-7, with D possibly being TRBD2 (5 bases). This CDR3 spans 15 amino acids. The V end lost 3 bases, the J end lost 1 base, and 13 bases lay between the germline ends. Per the germline V gene, CDR1 is SGHDN and CDR2 is FVKESK. The CDR3 DNA reads as TGTGCCAGCAGCCAGCCGGGGTTGCTGTCCTACGAGCAGTACTTC. Translating gives CASSQPGLLSYEQYF.

The chain links TRBV29-1 to TRBJ1-2, with 12 bases that match TRBD1. Unmatched junction bases numbered 5, after V lost 7 bases and J lost 2 bases. The CDR3 is made up of 14 amino acids. CDR1 is SQVTM and CDR2 is ANQGSEA in the germline V gene. The CDR3 is CSALGTGGNYGYTF. The CDR3 DNA is TGCAGCGCCTTAGGGACAGGGGGCAACTATGGCTACACCTTC.

The rearrangement joins TRBV5-1 to TRBJ2-6; perhaps TRBD1 as D (5 bases). This CDR3 is built from 18 residues. Per the germline V gene, CDR1 is SGHRS and CDR2 is YFSETQ. Deletions cut 1 base from V and 0 bases from J, with 14 bases between. The CDR3 reads CASSLTGSSASGANVLTF. In nucleotides, the CDR3 is TGCGCCAGCAGCTTGACAGGATCATCCGCCTCTGGGGCCAACGTCCTGACTTTC.